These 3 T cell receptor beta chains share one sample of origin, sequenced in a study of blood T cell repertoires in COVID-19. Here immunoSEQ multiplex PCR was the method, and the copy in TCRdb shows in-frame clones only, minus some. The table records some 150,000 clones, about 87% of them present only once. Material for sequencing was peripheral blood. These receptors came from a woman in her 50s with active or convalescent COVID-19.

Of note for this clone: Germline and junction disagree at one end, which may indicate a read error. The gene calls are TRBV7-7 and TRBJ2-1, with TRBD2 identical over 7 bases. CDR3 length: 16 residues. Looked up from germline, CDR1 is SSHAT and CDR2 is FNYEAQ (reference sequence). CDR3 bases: TGTGCTAGCAGCTTAGGAGGAATCGGGGGGAAGGGTGAGCAGTTCTTC. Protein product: CASSLGGIGGKGEQFF.

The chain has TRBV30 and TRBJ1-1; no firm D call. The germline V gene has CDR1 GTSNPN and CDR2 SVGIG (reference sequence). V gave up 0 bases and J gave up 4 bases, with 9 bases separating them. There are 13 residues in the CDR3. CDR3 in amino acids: CAWSVSPGTEAFF. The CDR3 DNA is TGTGCCTGGAGTGTTTCCCCGGGCACTGAAGCTTTCTTT.

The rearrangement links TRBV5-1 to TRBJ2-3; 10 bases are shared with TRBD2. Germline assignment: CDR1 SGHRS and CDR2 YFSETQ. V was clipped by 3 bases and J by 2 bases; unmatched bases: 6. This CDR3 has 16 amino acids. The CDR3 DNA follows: TGCGCCAGCAGCTATTCCGGGACTAGCGTCACAGATACGCAGTATTTT. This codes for CASSYSGTSVTDTQYF.